A single sample gave rise to the 22 T cell receptor beta chains below, sequenced in a study of blood T cell repertoires in COVID-19 (dated by TCRdb to about 2020). Library preparation was by the immunoSEQ multiplex PCR assay. Sourced from immuneACCESS, this table was stored by TCRdb with only in-frame sequences that have V and J called. A share of the clones is absent; for the studies checked, an unresolved V gene accounts for under half, and the remainder has no known explanation. This sample gives some 88,000 clones in total; 85% to 90% of them show up just once. The top ten constitute 3.8% of the sample. The sequencing input was peripheral blood. Every receptor here comes from a man between 60 and 70 years old with acute or convalescent COVID-19.

This rearrangement joins TRBV5-1 to TRBJ2-3, with D perhaps matching TRBD2 (7 bases). Trimming took off 7 bases at V and 2 bases at J, with 20 bases between the two ends. This CDR3 is 16 amino acids long. CDR1 and CDR2 (germline): SGHRS, YFSETQ. CDR3 sequence: CASPWRGGAITDTQYF. The CDR3 DNA follows: TGCGCCAGCCCTTGGAGGGGGGGGGCCATCACAGATACGCAGTATTTT.

The rearrangement joins TRBV7-8 to TRBJ2-2, with D hard to call. CDR3 length: 16 amino acids. Trimming took 1 base from V and 0 from J, leaving 9 bases between them. The V gene's germline CDR1 is SGHVS and CDR2 FQNEAQ. The CDR3, as DNA: TGTGCCAGCAGCTTAGGGCAGGTAGCGAACACCGGGGAGCTGTTTTTT. Translation gives CASSLGQVANTGELFF.

The V gene is TRBV5-1, the J gene TRBJ2-7; 7 bases are shared with TRBD1. Germline CDR1 SGHRS, CDR2 YFSETQ. V was pared by 3 bases and J by 7 bases, with 7 bases of the junction left unmatched. The CDR3 is made up of 13 amino acids. CDR3 nucleotide sequence: TGCGCCAGCAGCTCGACAGGGCAGGGGGAGCAGTACTTC. As protein: CASSSTGQGEQYF.

The genes are TRBV6-5 and TRBJ2-1, with a weak D call TRBD1 (6 bases). The germline V gene has CDR1 MNHEY and CDR2 SVGAGI. This CDR3 has 14 residues. The V end lost 5 bases, the J end lost 8 bases, and 16 bases lay between the germline ends. This CDR3 is CASSPRQVLDEQFF. In DNA, the CDR3 is TGTGCCAGCAGTCCCCGACAGGTTCTAGATGAGCAGTTCTTC.

This clone has a handful of counts. The chain joins TRBV6-5 to TRBJ2-7; 7 bases are shared with TRBD1. In germline, CDR1 is MNHEY, CDR2 SVGAGI. The V and J ends lost 10 bases and 4 bases, in that order; junction bases with no gene match: 10. The CDR3 is made up of 13 amino acids. This CDR3 reads CAILTGAHYEQYF. As DNA, the CDR3 is TGTGCCATCCTCACAGGGGCCCATTACGAGCAGTACTTC.

The chain recombines TRBV10-3 with TRBJ2-1; 16 positions match TRBD2. The CDR3 length is 16 residues. V was pared by 7 bases and J by 10 bases, with 10 bases of the junction left unmatched. Germline CDR1 ENHRY, CDR2 SYGVKD. The CDR3 region has the DNA TGTGCCATCACCTCCGGGACTAGCGGGGGGGCGGGAGAGCAGTTCTTC. It yields the protein CAITSGTSGGAGEQFF.

This clone was recorded only once. J is TRBJ2-7 and V is TRBV3-1 (or the pseudogene TRBV3-2), with a possible D match to TRBD1 (6 bases). The CDR3 is 14 amino acids. The germline gives CDR1 LGHDT, CDR2 YNNKEL (reference sequence). Trimming stripped 5 bases from V and 0 bases from J, with 11 bases between. The DNA of the CDR3 is TGTGCCAGCAGCGGGGGCCCACCCTCCTACGAGCAGTACTTC. This codes for CASSGGPPSYEQYF.

V and J are TRBV3-1 (or the pseudogene TRBV3-2) and TRBJ1-1, with D unresolved. The V gene's germline CDR1 is LGHDT and CDR2 YNNKEL (reference sequence). Between the trimmed V and J ends, which lost 10 bases and 4 bases, there was a span of 19 bases. This CDR3 has 14 amino acids. In DNA, the CDR3 is TGTGCCACCCACGAGCGTGTTGGAAGCACTGAAGCTTTCTTT. Translating gives CATHERVGSTEAFF.

The chain links TRBV19 to TRBJ1-2; the match to TRBD1 covers 8 bases. Looked up from germline, CDR1 is LNHDA and CDR2 is SQIVND (reference sequence). The CDR3 length is 14 residues. With 5 bases clipped from V and 6 bases from J, the junction kept 8 bases outside the gene matches. The CDR3 nucleotides are TGTGCCAGTAGTCGTACAGGGGGTGAGGATGGCTACACCTTC. It translates to CASSRTGGEDGYTF.

The chain uses TRBV19 and TRBJ2-3, with 10 bases that match TRBD2. The germline V gene has CDR1 LNHDA and CDR2 SQIVND (reference sequence). The V and J ends lost 4 bases and 0 bases, in that order; junction bases with no gene match: 1. The CDR3 length is 15 residues. The chain's CDR3 is CASSKLAGSTDTQYF. The DNA for the CDR3 is TGTGCCAGTAGTAAACTAGCGGGGAGCACAGATACGCAGTATTTT.

The chain joins TRBV30 to TRBJ2-1; 15 bases fit TRBD2. Germline V gives CDR1 GTSNPN, CDR2 SVGIG (reference sequence). This CDR3 is 16 amino acids long. The V gene end was trimmed by 1 base and the J gene end by 4 bases; junction bases not matched to a gene: 2. CDR3 residues: CAWSGTSGRAYNEQFF. The CDR3 region has the DNA TGTGCCTGGAGTGGGACTAGCGGGAGGGCTTACAATGAGCAGTTCTTC.

Here the CDR3 DNA reads TGCAGTGCTAGAGCCGACAATGAGCAGTTCTTC. This codes for CSARADNEQFF. The rearrangement joins TRBV20-1 to TRBJ2-1; D is ambiguous. Germline lookup yields CDR1 DFQATT and CDR2 SNEGSKA (reference sequence). The CDR3 totals 11 residues. Trimming shortened V by 1 base and J by 5 bases, and 3 bases separated the two germline ends.

The chain has TRBV30 and TRBJ1-4; TRBD1 agrees at 7 bases. Trimming removed 3 bases from V and 4 bases from J; junction bases left unmatched: 8. Germline CDR1 is GTSNPN and CDR2 is SVGIG (reference sequence). The CDR3 length is 15 residues. The CDR3 region has the DNA TGTGCCTGGAGCGCCGGGACAGCTTTTAATGAAAAACTGTTTTTT. Protein sequence: CAWSAGTAFNEKLFF.

This chain joins TRBV4-3 and TRBJ1-6; D is undetermined. The CDR3 runs to 14 residues. Germline V gene sequence: CDR1 LGHNA, CDR2 YSLEER. V was pared by 4 bases and J by 7 bases, with 11 bases between. This CDR3 reads CASSPRYYNSPLHF. CDR3 DNA: TGCGCCAGCAGCCCGCGCTACTACAATTCACCCCTCCACTTT.

V and J are TRBV5-1 and TRBJ2-2; D is possibly TRBD2 (7 bases). The CDR3 covers 17 residues. The germline V gene encodes CDR1 SGHRS and CDR2 YFSETQ. The ends were cut back, 2 bases at V and 3 bases at J, with 17 bases in the middle. CDR3 residues: CASSFTGGAVDTGELFF. DNA for the CDR3: TGCGCCAGCAGCTTTACGGGGGGCGCGGTGGACACCGGGGAGCTGTTTTTT. Using reference TRBV5-1 and TRBJ2-2 for the parts outside the CDR3, the full variable domain is KAGVTQTPRYLIKTRGQQVTLSCSPISGHRSVSWYQQTPGQGLQFLFEYFSETQRNKGNFPGRFSGRQFSNSRSEMNVSTLELGDSALYLCASSFTGGAVDTGELFFGEGSRLTVL.

The chain couples TRBV7-6 to TRBJ1-1; D not resolved. There are 16 residues in the CDR3. Between the trimmed V and J ends, which lost 1 base and 0 bases, there was a span of 12 bases. Germline CDR1 is SGHVS and CDR2 is FNYEAQ. DNA of the CDR3: TGTGCCAGCAGCTTAGTTAGGACTCCGCTGAACACTGAAGCTTTCTTT. This sequence encodes CASSLVRTPLNTEAFF.

This clone occurred once. The chain uses TRBV19 and TRBJ2-1; 9 nucleotides line up with TRBD1. This CDR3 region has 15 residues. J gave up 6 bases and V 4 bases, and 7 bases lay outside the gene matches. The germline gives CDR1 LNHDA, CDR2 SQIVND (reference sequence). The CDR3: CASSTLTGGGNEQFF. CDR3 DNA: TGTGCCAGTAGTACCCTGACAGGGGGAGGCAATGAGCAGTTCTTC.

This clone was picked up one time. The chain has TRBV2 and TRBJ2-2; TRBD2 is a possible D gene (5 bases). Germline V gene data show CDR1 as SNHLY and CDR2 as FYNNEI. Trimming removed 6 bases from V and 0 bases from J, with 14 bases in between. The CDR3 length is 16 residues. CDR3 protein: CASRERSGANTGELFF. The CDR3 DNA reads as TGTGCCAGCAGGGAAAGATCCGGGGCGAACACCGGGGAGCTGTTTTTT.

This clone has just one count. The gene calls are TRBV9 and TRBJ2-3; 12 nucleotides align to TRBD2. The junction had 2 bases not matched to a gene; V was cut back by 1 base and J by 5 bases. The CDR3 length is 15 residues. Germline CDR1 and CDR2: SGDLS and YYNGEE. The CDR3 region is CASSVLAGGRDTQYF. CDR3 nucleotides: TGTGCCAGCAGCGTACTAGCGGGGGGGCGAGATACGCAGTATTTT. Supplemented by reference TRBV9 and TRBJ2-3, the full variable domain reads DSGVTQTPKHLITATGQRVTLRCSPRSGDLSVYWYQQSLDQGLQFLIQYYNGEERAKGNILERFSAQQFPDLHSELNLSSLELGDSALYFCASSVLAGGRDTQYFGPGTRLTVL.

The chain is built from TRBV6-2 or TRBV6-3 and TRBJ2-3; TRBD2 matches 9 bases. After removal of 5 bases from V and 0 bases from J, the junction contained 12 bases not matched to a gene. There are 18 residues in the CDR3. Germline CDR1 is MNHEY and CDR2 is SVGEGT. CDR3 DNA: TGTGCCAGCAGTCCAGACAAGCGGGGGGTCCTTAGCACAGATACGCAGTATTTT. This sequence encodes CASSPDKRGVLSTDTQYF.

This clone was recorded only once. This chain's CDR3 is CASSYQYEQYF. The CDR3 bases are TGTGCCAGCAGTTACCAGTACGAGCAGTACTTC. The chain has TRBV6-5 and TRBJ2-7; D remains unclear. The CDR3 runs to 11 residues. In germline, CDR1 is MNHEY, CDR2 SVGAGI. Trimming cost V 2 bases and J 4 bases, with 3 bases left between them.

The chain joins TRBV18 to TRBJ2-3; TRBD1 is a possible D gene (7 bases). V was shortened by 2 bases and J by 4 bases, with 13 bases between the two germline ends. The CDR3 has 15 residues. Germline values: CDR1 KGHSH, CDR2 LQKENI. The CDR3 bases are TGTGCCAGCTCACCAGGAGGGGGCATCGCAGATACGCAGTATTTT. This gives the protein CASSPGGGIADTQYF.